A single sample is the source of the 3 T cell receptor beta chains below, sequenced in a study of T-cell memory formation after mild COVID-19. One entry per CDR3 protein results from TCRdb running MiXCR on the 5' RACE reads. Counted here are about 170,000 distinct CDR3 sequences, 10% to 15% occurring once; the ten biggest clones make up approximately 3.3%. Material for sequencing was PBMCs or a T cell subset sorted from them (not recorded which). The receptors were sampled from a young man who had mild COVID-19 (a few samples of this study predate the infection). Cell type and time point are not known.

This clonotype has at least ten counts. The rearrangement joins TRBV4-2 to TRBJ2-4; TRBD1 matches at 11 bases. Trimming removed 1 base from V and 1 base from J; junction bases left unmatched: 9. The length of the CDR3 is 19 residues. Germline values: CDR1 LGHNA, CDR2 YNFKEQ. CDR3 in DNA: TGTGCCAGCAGCCAAGCCGAGACGGACAGGGGGCTTGCCAAAAACATTCAGTACTTC. The encoded protein is CASSQAETDRGLAKNIQYF.

This clonotype came up a few times. The CDR3 sequence: CASSNRGDQPQHF. The CDR3 DNA sequence: TGTGCCAGCAGTAACAGGGGGGATCAGCCCCAGCATTTT. This chain joins TRBV2 and TRBJ1-5, with 8 positions matching TRBD1. The ends lost 5 bases at V and 5 bases at J; junction bases unmatched: 2. Germline V gene data show CDR1 as SNHLY and CDR2 as FYNNEI. The CDR3 contains 13 residues.

The chain recombines TRBV6-2 or TRBV6-3 with TRBJ2-3; D is ambiguous. Per germline, CDR1 MNHEY and CDR2 SVGEGT. Trimming cost V 4 bases and J 6 bases, with 8 bases left between them. The CDR3 is 12 residues long. The CDR3 nucleotides are TGTGCCAGCAGTTCTCTCCGCGATACGCAGTATTTT. Translation gives CASSSLRDTQYF.